These 18 T cell receptor beta chains share one sample of origin, sequenced in a study of cytomegalovirus exposure and HLA in healthy donors. Vbeta (60) and Jbeta (13) primers were used in the PCR. The protocol was immunoSEQ multiplex PCR, while the TCRdb copy is restricted to in-frame clones and leaves out a portion. The data show some 140,000 clones, with 65% to 85% seen just once and approximately 0.97% held by the top ten. The specimen sequenced was PBMCs. These receptors all stem from a man aged 18 to 30 in good health and CMV-seronegative.

CDR3 in amino acids: CASSYTGQGLSGYTF. CDR3 coding DNA: TGTGCCAGCAGTTATACCGGACAGGGTCTGAGTGGCTACACCTTC. The V call is TRBV28, the J call TRBJ1-2; the match to TRBD1 covers 8 bases. This CDR3 contains 15 residues. Trimming at V came to 4 bases and at J to 7 bases, leaving 11 bases not matched to a gene. Germline values: CDR1 MDHEN, CDR2 SYDVKM.

The V gene is TRBV6-5, the J gene TRBJ1-1; D possibly corresponds to TRBD1 (5 bases). This CDR3 contains 14 residues. Trimming stripped 3 bases from V and 1 base from J, with 9 bases between. Germline CDR1 MNHEY, CDR2 SVGAGI. The CDR3 nucleotides read TGTGCCAGCAGTTATTCCGGGGGGAACACTGAAGCTTTCTTT. It encodes CASSYSGGNTEAFF.

The chain joins TRBV11-1 to TRBJ2-7; maybe TRBD2 (5 bases). Germline loops: CDR1 SGHAT, CDR2 FQDESV (reference sequence). V was shortened by 8 bases and J by 5 bases, with 19 bases between the two germline ends. The CDR3 has 14 residues. CDR3 in amino acids: CASPQPGILHEQYF. For the CDR3, the DNA is TGTGCCAGCCCCCAACCCGGGATTTTGCACGAGCAGTACTTC.

This clone was counted a single time. The chain carries TRBV5-4 and TRBJ2-1; possibly TRBD2 for D (5 bases). Germline V gene sequence: CDR1 SGHNT, CDR2 YYREEE (reference sequence). This CDR3 contains 16 residues. Trimming took off 0 bases at V and 2 bases at J, with 12 bases between the two ends. CDR3: CASSLEGAMTYNEQFF. The CDR3 DNA reads TGTGCCAGCAGCTTGGAGGGAGCGATGACCTACAATGAGCAGTTCTTC.

This chain links TRBV25-1 with TRBJ1-2; perhaps TRBD1 as D (5 bases). V lost 2 bases, J lost 8 bases, and 9 bases lay in between. Germline V gives CDR1 MGHDK, CDR2 SYGVNS. This CDR3 contains 12 residues. In DNA form, the CDR3 reads TGTGCCAGCAGTGAACAGGGTAACGGCTACACCTTC. This codes for CASSEQGNGYTF.

A remark on this clone: Other DNA sequences in the same sample also yield this CDR3. The chain carries TRBV18 and TRBJ1-1; TRBD1 might be the D (5 bases). CDR1 is KGHSH, CDR2 LQKENI, per germline. The CDR3 covers 13 residues. Trimming shortened V by 3 bases and J by 0 bases, and 5 bases separated the two germline ends. The CDR3 nucleotides are TGTGCCAGCTCACCGACAGTGAACACTGAAGCTTTCTTT. This codes for CASSPTVNTEAFF.

V usage is TRBV2 and J usage is TRBJ1-5, with D unresolved. The CDR3 spans 14 residues. V lost 3 bases and J lost 0, with 6 bases in between. Germline CDR1 reads SNHLY; CDR2 reads FYNNEI. The CDR3 DNA is TGTGCCAGCAGTGACCTCCCTAGCAATCAGCCCCAGCATTTT. It translates to CASSDLPSNQPQHF.

A remark on this clone: The junction does not match germline at one end; this may be a read error. The CDR3 spells CSSSLWQAYDTDTQYF. The DNA for the CDR3 is TGTTCCAGCAGCTTATGGCAGGCCTATGACACAGATACGCAGTATTTT. The chain employs TRBV7-9 and TRBJ2-3; D is uncertain. From germline, CDR1 is SEHNR and CDR2 FQNEAQ (reference sequence). This CDR3 has 16 amino acids. Full variable domain (rest looked up from reference TRBV7-9 and TRBJ2-3): DTGVSQNPRHKITKRGQNVTFRCDPISEHNRLYWYRQTLGQGPEFLTYFQNEAQLEKSRLLSDRFSAERPKGSFSTLEIQRTEQGDSAMYLCSSSLWQAYDTDTQYFGPGTRLTVL.

In this sample, this clone turned up a few times. The chain links TRBV9 to TRBJ2-1; maybe TRBD1 (6 bases). This CDR3 region has 15 residues. CDR1 and CDR2 from the germline V gene are SGDLS and YYNGEE. V lost 3 bases and J lost 2, with 12 bases in between. CDR3 sequence reads: CASSAPDRTYNEQFF. The CDR3 DNA follows: TGTGCCAGCAGCGCCCCGGACAGAACCTACAATGAGCAGTTCTTC.

V gene TRBV2 combines with J gene TRBJ2-2; perhaps TRBD1 as D (7 bases). In germline, CDR1 is SNHLY, CDR2 FYNNEI. The CDR3 runs 17 residues. V was clipped by 7 bases and J by 6 bases, with 24 bases between them. The CDR3 coding sequence is TGTGCCAGCAACCGCAACCGACAGGGTGGAGGGTCCGGGGAGCTGTTTTTT. Amino acids: CASNRNRQGGGSGELFF.

The chain carries TRBV2 and TRBJ1-5; 7 nucleotides align to TRBD1. V trimming: 8 bases; J trimming: 6 bases; junction bases outside the gene matches: 4. Per the germline V gene, CDR1 is SNHLY and CDR2 is FYNNEI. The CDR3 totals 12 residues. Here the CDR3 DNA reads TGTGCCAGCGGGGGGACAGTTCAGCCCCAGCATTTT. It is translated as CASGGTVQPQHF.

This rearrangement joins TRBV14 to TRBJ2-1, with D maybe TRBD1 (6 bases). Germline V gene lookup returns CDR1 SGHDN and CDR2 FVKESK. The CDR3 has 12 amino acids. Deletions cut 6 bases from V and 12 bases from J, with 15 bases between. The CDR3 protein is CASSLTGHVQFF. Written as DNA, the CDR3 is TGTGCCAGCAGTTTAACAGGGCACGTGCAGTTCTTC.

The chain combines TRBV7-8 with TRBJ1-2; no firm D call. There are 13 residues in the CDR3. CDR1 is SGHVS, CDR2 FQNEAQ, per germline. V gave up 3 bases and J gave up 0 bases, with 5 bases separating them. The CDR3 DNA sequence: TGTGCCAGCAGCTTGGCGGCTAACTATGGCTACACCTTC. This codes for CASSLAANYGYTF.

The chain has TRBV10-3 and TRBJ2-2, with D maybe TRBD1 (6 bases). V was trimmed by 8 bases and J by 2 bases, leaving 15 bases between them. This CDR3 spans 15 amino acids. Germline lookup yields CDR1 ENHRY and CDR2 SYGVKD. DNA of the CDR3: TGTGCCATCCCCAGCCGGGACACCAACACCGGGGAGCTGTTTTTT. It codes for CAIPSRDTNTGELFF.

J is TRBJ2-2 and V is TRBV6-1; the D gene is possibly TRBD1 (6 bases). This CDR3 is built from 14 residues. Trimming shortened V by 5 bases and J by 5 bases, and 12 bases separated the two germline ends. Germline V CDR1 and CDR2: MNHNS, SASEGT. The chain's CDR3 is CASSLNRETGELFF. As DNA, the CDR3 is TGTGCCAGCAGTCTCAACAGGGAAACCGGGGAGCTGTTTTTT.

The rearrangement uses TRBV11-2 and TRBJ1-4; 10 bases are a match to TRBD1. Germline V gene lookup returns CDR1 SGHAT and CDR2 FQNNGV. The CDR3 extends over 15 amino acids. Germline trimming cut 5 bases from V and 4 bases from J; bases unmatched to any gene: 4. The DNA of the CDR3 is TGTGCCAGCAGCCCTGGGACAGGGGATAATGAAAAACTGTTTTTT. This gives the protein CASSPGTGDNEKLFF.

The CDR3 DNA sequence: TGTGCCACCAGCGAGTCGTATAAGACAGCTAACTATGGCTACACCTTC. It specifies CATSESYKTANYGYTF. The genes are TRBV15 and TRBJ1-2, with D possibly matching TRBD1 (5 bases). Germline assignment: CDR1 LNHNV and CDR2 YYDKDF (reference sequence). There are 16 residues in the CDR3. Trimming took off 5 bases at V and 0 bases at J, with 16 bases between the two ends.

This clone was recorded a few times. CDR3 nucleotide sequence: TGTGCCAGCAGCTCAAACAGGGACCCCTCTGGAAACACCATATATTTT. Translated, it gives CASSSNRDPSGNTIYF. The chain has TRBV9 and TRBJ1-3, with a tentative D call TRBD1 (6 bases). The ends were cut back, 4 bases at V and 0 bases at J, with 14 bases in the middle. In germline, CDR1 is SGDLS, CDR2 YYNGEE. The CDR3 contains 16 residues.